One sample yielded the 29 T cell receptor beta chains listed below, sequenced in a study. MiXCR, applied by TCRdb to the 5' RACE reads, yields one record per CDR3 protein. Of 35,000 to 50,000 distinct CDR3 sequences detected, 30% appear once; the ten largest clones hold approximately 4.1%. The sequenced material came from tumor-infiltrating memory CD4+ T cells sorted from the breast tumor. Regarding subset: memory CD4+ T cells, CD4+CD45RO+CD25-. The receptors come from a female donor with breast cancer.

The sample holds a few counts of this clonotype. The chain recombines TRBV5-1 with TRBJ2-7; TRBD1 aligns across 7 bases. In germline, CDR1 is SGHRS, CDR2 YFSETQ. J lost 2 bases, V lost 7 bases, and 6 bases had no gene match. This CDR3 contains 13 residues. The CDR3 reads CASRDSSTYEQYF. For the CDR3, the DNA is TGCGCCAGCCGGGACAGCTCTACCTACGAGCAGTACTTC.

This clonotype was seen repeatedly, ten times or more. V gene TRBV5-1 combines with J gene TRBJ2-6; D unclear. The CDR3 contains 14 residues. V was clipped by 1 base and J by 4 bases, with 6 bases between them. Germline CDR1 reads SGHRS; CDR2 reads YFSETQ. The CDR3 loop is CASSLYEGANVLTF. DNA of the CDR3: TGCGCCAGCAGCTTGTACGAGGGGGCCAACGTCCTGACTTTC.

The chain uses TRBV6-2 or TRBV6-3 and TRBJ2-1; no firm D call. The germline gives CDR1 MNHEY, CDR2 SVGEGT. CDR3 length: 13 amino acids. The V and J ends lost 7 bases and 5 bases respectively, with 12 bases between them. In DNA, the CDR3 is TGTGCCAGCAACTCCGGAGTGGACAATGAGCAGTTCTTC. Protein: CASNSGVDNEQFF.

This clonotype was seen more than once but under ten times. The chain recombines TRBV5-1 with TRBJ2-1; 7 bases fit TRBD2. There are 12 residues in the CDR3. The germline CDR1 and CDR2 sequences are SGHRS and YFSETQ. Germline trimming cut 8 bases from V and 3 bases from J; bases unmatched to any gene: 2. This chain's CDR3 is CASSGGYNEQFF. The CDR3 DNA reads TGCGCCAGTTCGGGGGGCTACAATGAGCAGTTCTTC.

This clonotype was counted only a few times. The rearrangement joins TRBV20-1 to TRBJ2-5; TRBD1 might be the D (6 bases). Germline V gene sequence: CDR1 DFQATT, CDR2 SNEGSKA (reference sequence). V was shortened by 6 bases and J by 1 base, with 30 bases between the two germline ends. The CDR3 runs 19 residues. This chain's CDR3 is CSARCPHFQITGIQETQYF. The CDR3 nucleotides are TGCAGTGCCCGATGCCCGCATTTCCAAATCACAGGGATCCAAGAGACCCAGTACTTC.

This clonotype was seen at least ten times. The chain has TRBV5-1 and TRBJ2-5, with 7 bases identical to TRBD1. Trimming at V came to 4 bases and at J to 1 base, leaving 10 bases not matched to a gene. Germline V gene data show CDR1 as SGHRS and CDR2 as YFSETQ. CDR3 length: 16 residues. The CDR3 DNA is TGCGCCAGCAGCCAGGGGGACAGAAGTTCCCAAGAGACCCAGTACTTC. Translating it yields CASSQGDRSSQETQYF.

To note about this clonotype: One end of the junction does not line up with germline, which may come from a read error. The chain recombines TRBV11-2 with TRBJ2-5, with TRBD2 as a possible D gene (6 bases). The CDR3 consists of 15 residues. Germline loops: CDR1 SGHAT, CDR2 FQNNGV. DNA for the CDR3: TGTACCAGCAGCCTTACACGGGACTTTAAAGAGACCCAGTACTTC. This gives the protein CTSSLTRDFKETQYF.

Note on this clonotype: As the CDR3 is not closed by the conserved phenylalanine or tryptophan, this likely results from a read error. V is TRBV18 and J is TRBJ2-7; 9 bases match TRBD1. V gave up 4 bases and J gave up 3 bases; unmatched junction bases: 4. Germline CDR1 reads KGHSH; CDR2 reads LQKENI. CDR3 size: 14 residues. In DNA form, the CDR3 reads TGTGCCAGCTCACTCCGGACAGGGGACTACGAGCAGTACTTA. Residues: CASSLRTGDYEQYL.

In the case of this clonotype: A much larger clone is a single base away; this may be a read error. Lacking the conserved final phenylalanine or tryptophan, this CDR3 likely reflects a read error. CDR3 in DNA: TGTGCCAGCAGCCTCCGTTCGGATACGCAGTATCTT. It is translated as CASSLRSDTQYL. The V gene is TRBV3-1, the J gene TRBJ2-3; D not certain. Between the trimmed V and J ends, which lost 4 bases and 6 bases, there was a span of 8 bases. The CDR3 extends over 12 amino acids. From germline, CDR1 is LGHDT and CDR2 YNNKEL (reference sequence).

The chain combines TRBV7-9 with TRBJ2-1; weak D call: TRBD1 (6 bases). The germline V and J ends were trimmed by 7 bases and 4 bases, with 11 bases remaining between them. CDR1 SEHNR and CDR2 FQNEAQ come from the germline V gene (reference sequence). The CDR3 spans 13 residues. The CDR3 coding sequence is TGTGCCAGCAAGGCAGGGGAATACAATGAGCAGTTCTTC. Translation: CASKAGEYNEQFF.

This clonotype has just a few counts. This rearrangement joins TRBV4-1 to TRBJ2-7; TRBD2 matches 10 bases. The length of the CDR3 is 14 residues. J was trimmed by 3 bases and V by 1 base; bases with no gene match: 0. From germline, CDR1 is MGHRA and CDR2 YSYEKL. The CDR3 spells CASSQGLAGYEQYF. CDR3 bases: TGCGCCAGCAGCCAAGGACTAGCGGGCTACGAGCAGTACTTC.

This chain connects TRBV6-6 to TRBJ2-5, with 8 bases lining up with TRBD2. Losses at the gene ends were 0 bases for V and 4 bases for J; bases not matched to a gene: 4. Germline-derived CDR1 and CDR2 are MNHNY and SVGAGI (reference sequence). CDR3 length equals 15 residues. The DNA for the CDR3 is TGTGCCAGCAGTTACTCGACCGCGGGGGGAGAGACCCAGTACTTC. As protein: CASSYSTAGGETQYF.

The chain carries TRBV5-6 and TRBJ2-1; 9 positions match TRBD2. The V and J ends lost 4 bases and 7 bases, in that order; junction bases with no gene match: 12. Germline CDR1 and CDR2: SGHDT and YYEEEE. CDR3 length: 16 residues. CDR3: CASSANGAGGENEQFF. The CDR3 nucleotides read TGTGCCAGCAGCGCGAATGGAGCGGGGGGCGAGAATGAGCAGTTCTTC.

The V and J genes are TRBV27 and TRBJ2-1; D is unresolved. Germline assignment: CDR1 MNHEY and CDR2 SMNVEV (reference sequence). This CDR3 comprises 13 residues. The V end was cut by 3 bases, the J end by 5 bases, with 8 bases between. The DNA of the CDR3 is TGTGCCAGCAGTTTTAATGACAACAATGAGCAGTTCTTC. Protein sequence: CASSFNDNNEQFF.

This clonotype has only a few counts. The rearrangement joins TRBV6-5 to TRBJ1-2; no definite D call. Trimming shortened V by 6 bases and J by 8 bases, and 16 bases separated the two germline ends. The germline CDR1 and CDR2 sequences are MNHEY and SVGAGI. The CDR3 runs to 13 residues. CDR3 amino acids: CASRDPGFEGYTF. CDR3 DNA: TGTGCCAGCAGAGACCCAGGCTTTGAGGGCTACACCTTC.

This clonotype was found a few times. The V gene is TRBV6-2 or TRBV6-3, the J gene TRBJ2-1; 9 bases are a match to TRBD2. CDR1 and CDR2 (germline): MNHEY, SVGEGT. The V segment lost 11 bases and the J segment 1 base; nucleotides outside the gene matches: 6. This CDR3 contains 14 residues. The CDR3 nucleotides are TGTGCCGTCCTACTAGCGGGTTCCTACAATGAGCAGTTCTTC. This translates into CAVLLAGSYNEQFF.

This clonotype was recorded at least ten times. The J gene is TRBJ1-1, the V gene TRBV6-5; 9 positions match TRBD1. Losses at the gene ends were 2 bases for V and 0 bases for J; bases not matched to a gene: 4. CDR1 is MNHEY, CDR2 SVGAGI, per germline. This CDR3 region has 16 residues. The CDR3 sequence: CASSYGTGRMNTEAFF. The CDR3 DNA is TGTGCCAGCAGTTACGGGACAGGGAGAATGAACACTGAAGCTTTCTTT.

This chain joins TRBV7-9 and TRBJ2-2, with D possibly matching TRBD2 (6 bases). Trimming cost V 8 bases and J 3 bases, with 13 bases left between them. Germline assignment: CDR1 SEHNR and CDR2 FQNEAQ (reference sequence). CDR3 length: 14 amino acids. The CDR3 sequence is CASLPRGDTGELFF. DNA for the CDR3: TGTGCCAGCCTCCCCCGCGGGGACACCGGGGAGCTGTTTTTT.

Only one count was recorded for this clonotype. A read error may be the cause here, since a much bigger clone is one base away. This rearrangement joins TRBV9 to TRBJ2-5; D might be TRBD1 or TRBD2, each matching 5 bases. The V gene's germline CDR1 is SGDLS and CDR2 YYNGEE. This CDR3 has 15 residues. V was clipped by 0 bases and J by 3 bases, with 12 bases between them. In nucleotides, the CDR3 is TGTGCCAGCAGCGTAGCGGGGCAGATCAAAGAGACCCAGTACTTC. It translates to CASSVAGQIKETQYF.

This clonotype was observed a few times. The V gene is TRBV5-1, the J gene TRBJ2-1; no clear D gene. The CDR3 consists of 15 residues. Trimming stripped 0 bases from V and 6 bases from J, with 13 bases between. In germline, CDR1 is SGHRS, CDR2 YFSETQ. The CDR3 sequence: CASSLELAKGNEQFF. CDR3 nucleotides: TGCGCCAGCAGCTTGGAGTTAGCAAAGGGCAATGAGCAGTTCTTC.

This clonotype was observed a handful of times. This chain joins TRBV5-1 and TRBJ2-2; possibly TRBD1 or TRBD2 for D (5 bases each). The CDR3 contains 16 residues. CDR1 and CDR2 from the germline V gene are SGHRS and YFSETQ. With 0 bases removed from V and 4 bases from J, the gap between germline ends came to 13 bases. The CDR3 loop is CASSLEGRATTGELFF. The CDR3 DNA is TGCGCCAGCAGCTTGGAGGGACGGGCGACCACCGGGGAGCTGTTTTTT.

About this clonotype itself: One base away lies a much larger clone, so this may be a sequencing read error. The chain carries TRBV4-1 and TRBJ2-1; D unresolved. The CDR3 is made up of 12 amino acids. Germline values: CDR1 MGHRA, CDR2 YSYEKL. Deletions cut 7 bases from V and 8 bases from J, with 12 bases between. CDR3 DNA: TGCGCCAGCAACCTTCCCCAAGATGAGCAGTTCTTC. Its protein product is CASNLPQDEQFF.

The chain has TRBV4-1 and TRBJ2-7, with TRBD2 matching 8 bases. CDR1 is MGHRA, CDR2 YSYEKL, per germline. This CDR3 comprises 16 residues. With 4 bases clipped from V and 4 bases from J, the junction kept 12 bases outside the gene matches. CDR3 residues: CASSRPSGGTRYEQYF. Written as DNA, the CDR3 is TGCGCCAGCAGCCGCCCTTCGGGGGGGACAAGGTACGAGCAGTACTTC.

The V call is TRBV5-1, the J call TRBJ2-1, with 11 nucleotides matching TRBD2. The V gene's germline CDR1 is SGHRS and CDR2 YFSETQ. V was clipped by 3 bases and J by 3 bases; unmatched bases: 5. The CDR3 runs 16 residues. The CDR3 spells CASSSGLADSYNEQFF. CDR3 DNA: TGCGCCAGCAGCTCGGGACTAGCGGACAGCTACAATGAGCAGTTCTTC.

CDR3 DNA: TGTGCCAGCCGAAACAGGGTTACCTACGAGCAGTACTTC. Protein product: CASRNRVTYEQYF. The chain carries TRBV6-1 and TRBJ2-7, with D possibly TRBD1 on 6 matching bases. Germline CDR1 MNHNS, CDR2 SASEGT. The CDR3 runs to 13 residues. Trimming cost V 8 bases and J 2 bases, with 13 bases left between them.

This rearrangement joins TRBV20-1 to TRBJ1-1, with D possibly being TRBD1 (5 bases). This CDR3 comprises 12 residues. Germline V lookup: CDR1 DFQATT, CDR2 SNEGSKA (reference sequence). CDR3: CSQIGRLTEAFF. In DNA form, the CDR3 reads TGCAGCCAGATCGGACGACTGACAGAGGCTTTCTTT.

The chain links TRBV20-1 to TRBJ2-7, with 7 bases identical to TRBD1. The CDR3 totals 14 residues. Germline V gives CDR1 DFQATT, CDR2 SNEGSKA (reference sequence). J was trimmed by 4 bases and V by 5 bases; bases with no gene match: 11. Written as DNA, the CDR3 is TGCAGTGCTTTCGACTGGACAGGCAATTACGAGCAGTACTTC. It encodes CSAFDWTGNYEQYF.

This clonotype was picked up a small number of times. The junction differs from germline at one of its ends, possibly a read error. This rearrangement joins TRBV20-1 to TRBJ2-1, with 12 positions matching TRBD2. Germline values: CDR1 DFQATT, CDR2 SNEGSKA (reference sequence). The CDR3 runs to 14 residues. CDR3: CGASDGLAGNEQFF. CDR3 nucleotide sequence: TGCGGTGCTAGTGATGGACTAGCGGGAAATGAGCAGTTCTTC.

Turning to this clonotype: The CDR3 does not close with the conserved phenylalanine or tryptophan, likely indicating a read error. The V call is TRBV6-5, the J call TRBJ1-5; 7 bases agree with TRBD1. The V and J ends lost 6 bases and 4 bases, in that order; junction bases with no gene match: 6. The germline V gene encodes CDR1 MNHEY and CDR2 SVGAGI. This CDR3 is 14 amino acids long. The CDR3 DNA reads TGTGCCAGCAGGGAGACAGGGAGGAATCAGCCCCAGCATATT. Translating gives CASRETGRNQPQHI.